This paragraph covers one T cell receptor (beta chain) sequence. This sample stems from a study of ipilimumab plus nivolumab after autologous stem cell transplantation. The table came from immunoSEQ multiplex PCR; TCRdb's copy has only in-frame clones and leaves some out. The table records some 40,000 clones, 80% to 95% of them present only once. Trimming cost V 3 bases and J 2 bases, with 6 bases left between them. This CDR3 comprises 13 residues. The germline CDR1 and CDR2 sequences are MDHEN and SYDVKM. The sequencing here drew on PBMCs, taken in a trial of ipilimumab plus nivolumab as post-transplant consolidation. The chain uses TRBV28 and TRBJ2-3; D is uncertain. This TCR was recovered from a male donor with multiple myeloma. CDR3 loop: CASSLVTTDTQYF. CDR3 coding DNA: TGTGCCAGCAGTTTGGTCACCACAGATACGCAGTATTTT.